These 13 T cell receptor beta chains share one sample of origin, sequenced in a study of Graves' ophthalmopathy and Graves' hyperthyroidism. Scientists amplified the TCR beta CDR3 regions from RNA transcripts. Second-round multiplex PCR came after a first-round RT-PCR that employed HTBI primers. MiXCR, applied by TCRdb to the multiplex PCR reads, yields one record per CDR3 protein. Of about 400,000 distinct CDR3 sequences in the sample, 20% to 25% were seen once. The sequencing sample was made of peripheral blood. The receptors derive from a woman under 30 with stable Graves' hyperthyroidism.

This chain's CDR3 is CASSLQGARVEDYGYTF. The CDR3 region has the DNA TGTGCCAGCAGCCTCCAGGGGGCTAGAGTGGAGGACTATGGCTACACCTTC. The chain combines TRBV11-1 with TRBJ1-2; 8 bases agree with TRBD1. The CDR3 length is 17 residues. V lost 5 bases, J lost 3 bases, and 14 bases stayed unmatched. Germline V gene data show CDR1 as SGHAT and CDR2 as FQDESV (reference sequence).

The chain joins TRBV6-4 to TRBJ1-1, with D hard to call. V lost 4 bases and J lost 1, with 7 bases in between. From germline, CDR1 is MRHNA and CDR2 SNTAGT. The CDR3 has 13 residues. CDR3 loop: CASSVEENTEAFF. CDR3 sequence (DNA): TGTGCCAGCAGTGTAGAGGAGAACACTGAAGCTTTCTTT.

This clonotype was seen at least ten times. V usage is TRBV6-5 and J usage is TRBJ2-7; possibly TRBD2 for D (5 bases). CDR1 and CDR2 (germline): MNHEY, SVGAGI. The CDR3 is 13 amino acids. The V end was cut by 0 bases, the J end by 7 bases, with 10 bases between. For the CDR3, the DNA is TGTGCCAGCAGTTACTCAAAACTAGTTGAGCAGTACTTC. This gives the protein CASSYSKLVEQYF.

This chain connects TRBV2 to TRBJ2-5, with unresolved D. V was cut by 3 bases and J by 4 bases, with 12 bases left in between. This CDR3 has 14 amino acids. CDR1 and CDR2 (germline): SNHLY, FYNNEI. Here the CDR3 DNA reads TGTGCCAGCAGTGACATCGGCAGGACAGAGACCCAGTACTTC. Amino acid sequence: CASSDIGRTETQYF.

This clonotype occurred many times. V gene TRBV29-1 combines with J gene TRBJ1-2; D call uncertain. From germline, CDR1 is SQVTM and CDR2 ANQGSEA. Trimming shortened V by 2 bases and J by 4 bases, and 14 bases separated the two germline ends. The CDR3 totals 14 residues. CDR3 in DNA: TGCAGCGTTGAATCCTCAGATAAATCCTATGGCTACACCTTC. Protein sequence: CSVESSDKSYGYTF.

This clonotype was seen more than once but under ten times. A junction end diverges from the germline sequence, so it may reflect a read error. V gene TRBV12-3 or TRBV12-4 combines with J gene TRBJ2-4; 9 bases match TRBD1. The CDR3 sequence is 14 residues long. The CDR3 is CASSLGQGRNEKFF. For the CDR3, the DNA is TGTGCCAGCAGTTTGGGACAGGGCAGGAATGAGAAGTTCTTC.

The chain combines TRBV28 with TRBJ1-5; unclear D gene. The V end lost 5 bases, the J end lost 3 bases, and 11 bases lay between the germline ends. This CDR3 has 14 residues. Per germline, CDR1 MDHEN and CDR2 SYDVKM. The CDR3 here is CASSPAVLNQPQHF. The DNA of the CDR3 is TGTGCCAGCAGTCCGGCAGTGCTCAATCAGCCCCAGCATTTT.

There are many counts of this clonotype. This chain links TRBV27 with TRBJ1-1; TRBD1 might be the D (6 bases). Germline V CDR1 and CDR2: MNHEY, SMNVEV (reference sequence). Between the trimmed V and J ends, which lost 6 bases and 1 base, there was a span of 15 bases. The CDR3 consists of 15 residues. The CDR3 DNA reads as TGTGCCAGCAGCCGCTGGAGAGGGGGGAACACTGAAGCTTTCTTT. It translates to CASSRWRGGNTEAFF.

The CDR3 here is CASSYAQAATEAFF. The CDR3 DNA follows: TGTGCCAGCAGTTATGCGCAGGCGGCCACTGAAGCTTTCTTT. The chain couples TRBV6-5 to TRBJ1-1; D not resolved. V was clipped by 3 bases and J by 4 bases, with 12 bases between them. CDR3 length equals 14 residues. CDR1 MNHEY and CDR2 SVGAGI come from the germline V gene.

This clonotype was recorded at least ten times. Here the CDR3 DNA reads TGTGCCAGCAGCTTAGAGAATCCCCGCACTGAAGCTTTCTTT. Translating it yields CASSLENPRTEAFF. This rearrangement joins TRBV7-9 to TRBJ1-1; no reliable D call. This CDR3 has 14 amino acids. Germline CDR1 reads SEHNR; CDR2 reads FQNEAQ (reference sequence). Trimming pared 1 base from V and 4 bases from J, leaving 10 bases between.

This clonotype appeared many times. The chain has TRBV12-3 or TRBV12-4 and TRBJ1-2, with 8 bases matching TRBD1. J gave up 2 bases and V 4 bases, and 3 bases lay outside the gene matches. The CDR3 is made up of 14 amino acids. The DNA for the CDR3 is TGTGCCAGCAGTTCATGGACAGGGAACTATGGCTACACCTTC. It encodes CASSSWTGNYGYTF.

In its sample, this clonotype was seen many times. This chain links TRBV18 with TRBJ2-5, with a possible D match to TRBD2 (6 bases). Germline V gives CDR1 KGHSH, CDR2 LQKENI. The CDR3 consists of 13 residues. Trimming took 7 bases from V and 1 from J, leaving 10 bases between them. CDR3 loop: CASFRGAQETQYF. DNA for the CDR3: TGTGCCAGCTTCCGCGGGGCCCAAGAGACCCAGTACTTC.

This clonotype was counted at least ten times. The gene calls are TRBV6-1 and TRBJ2-3; 11 nucleotides align to TRBD2. Trimming at V came to 0 bases and at J to 1 base, leaving 3 bases not matched to a gene. Germline V CDR1 and CDR2: MNHNS, SASEGT. The CDR3 loop spans 17 amino acids. The DNA of the CDR3 is TGTGCCAGCAGTGAAGCAATAGCGGGAGGGCGCACAGATACGCAGTATTTT. This sequence encodes CASSEAIAGGRTDTQYF.